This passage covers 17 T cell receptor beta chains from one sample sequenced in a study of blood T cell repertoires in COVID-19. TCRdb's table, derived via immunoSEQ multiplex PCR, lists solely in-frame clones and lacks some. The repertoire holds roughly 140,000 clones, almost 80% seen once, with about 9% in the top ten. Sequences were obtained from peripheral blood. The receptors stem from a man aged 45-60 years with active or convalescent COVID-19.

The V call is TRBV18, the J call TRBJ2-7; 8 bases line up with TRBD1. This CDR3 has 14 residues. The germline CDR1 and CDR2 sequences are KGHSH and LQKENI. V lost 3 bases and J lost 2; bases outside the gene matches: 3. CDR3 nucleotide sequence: TGTGCCAGCTCACCGGGACAGGAAACCTACGAGCAGTACTTC. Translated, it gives CASSPGQETYEQYF.

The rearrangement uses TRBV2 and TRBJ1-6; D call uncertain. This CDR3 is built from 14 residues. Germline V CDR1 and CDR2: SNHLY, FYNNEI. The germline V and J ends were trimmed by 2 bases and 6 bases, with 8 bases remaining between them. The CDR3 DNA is TGTGCCAGCAGTGAAATCATGAGTAATTCACCCCTCCACTTT. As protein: CASSEIMSNSPLHF.

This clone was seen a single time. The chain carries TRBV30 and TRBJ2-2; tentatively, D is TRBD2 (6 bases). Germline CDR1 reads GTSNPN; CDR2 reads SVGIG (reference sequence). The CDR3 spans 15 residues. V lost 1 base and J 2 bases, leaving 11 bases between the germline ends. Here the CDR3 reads CAWSGGLLNTGELFF. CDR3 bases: TGTGCCTGGAGTGGGGGACTTTTAAACACCGGGGAGCTGTTTTTT.

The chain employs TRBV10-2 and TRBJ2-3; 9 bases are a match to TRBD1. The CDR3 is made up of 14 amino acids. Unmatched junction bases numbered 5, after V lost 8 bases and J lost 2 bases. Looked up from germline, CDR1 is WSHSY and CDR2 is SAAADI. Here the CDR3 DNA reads TGCGCCAGCTACGACAGGGGGGACACAGATACGCAGTATTTT. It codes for CASYDRGDTDTQYF.

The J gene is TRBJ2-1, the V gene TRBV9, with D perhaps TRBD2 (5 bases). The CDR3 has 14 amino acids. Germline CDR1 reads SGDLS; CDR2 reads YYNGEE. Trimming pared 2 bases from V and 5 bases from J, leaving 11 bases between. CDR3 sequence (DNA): TGTGCCAGCAGCGTTGGTAGCGCGAACAATGAGCAGTTCTTC. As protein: CASSVGSANNEQFF. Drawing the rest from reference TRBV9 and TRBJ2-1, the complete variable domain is DSGVTQTPKHLITATGQRVTLRCSPRSGDLSVYWYQQSLDQGLQFLIQYYNGEERAKGNILERFSAQQFPDLHSELNLSSLELGDSALYFCASSVGSANNEQFFGPGTRLTVL.

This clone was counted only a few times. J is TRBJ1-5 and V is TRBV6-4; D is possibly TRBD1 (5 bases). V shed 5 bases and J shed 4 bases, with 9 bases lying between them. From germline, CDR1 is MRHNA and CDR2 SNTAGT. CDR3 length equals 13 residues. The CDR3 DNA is TGTGCCAGCAGTAACGGGGGGAATCAGCCCCAGCATTTT. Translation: CASSNGGNQPQHF.

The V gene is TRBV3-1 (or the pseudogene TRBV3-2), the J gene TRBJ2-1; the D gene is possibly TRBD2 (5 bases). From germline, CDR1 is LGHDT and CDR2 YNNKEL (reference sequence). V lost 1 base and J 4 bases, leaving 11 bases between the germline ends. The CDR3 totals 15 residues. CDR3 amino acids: CASSQVWSGYNEQFF. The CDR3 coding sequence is TGTGCCAGCAGCCAAGTATGGTCGGGGTACAATGAGCAGTTCTTC.

The DNA of the CDR3 is TGTGCCAGCAGTCCCGACACCGGGACAGACCAAGCTTTCTTT. Translated: CASSPDTGTDQAFF. This chain links TRBV7-2 with TRBJ1-1, with 7 positions matching TRBD1. CDR3 length: 14 amino acids. Germline V gives CDR1 SGHTA, CDR2 FQGNSA. J gave up 9 bases and V 6 bases, and 13 bases lay outside the gene matches.

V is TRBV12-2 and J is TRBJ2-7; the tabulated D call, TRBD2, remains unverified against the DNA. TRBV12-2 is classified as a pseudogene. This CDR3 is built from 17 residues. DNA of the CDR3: TGTGCAAGTCGCTTAGTGGGACTAGCGGGACTGACCTACGAGCAGTACTTC. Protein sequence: CASRLVGLAGLTYEQYF.

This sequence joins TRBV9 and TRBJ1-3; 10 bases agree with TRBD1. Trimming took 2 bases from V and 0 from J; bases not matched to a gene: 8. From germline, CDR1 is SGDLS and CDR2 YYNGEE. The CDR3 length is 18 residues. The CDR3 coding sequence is TGTGCCAGCAGCGTTTGGGCGACAGGGGGCTCCTCTGGAAACACCATATATTTT. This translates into CASSVWATGGSSGNTIYF.

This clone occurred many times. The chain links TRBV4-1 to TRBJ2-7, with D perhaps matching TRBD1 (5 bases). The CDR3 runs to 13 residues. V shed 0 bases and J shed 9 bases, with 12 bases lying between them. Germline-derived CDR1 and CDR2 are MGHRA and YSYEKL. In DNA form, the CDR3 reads TGCGCCAGCAGCCAAGACAGGGCGTCGGGGCAGTACTTC. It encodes CASSQDRASGQYF.

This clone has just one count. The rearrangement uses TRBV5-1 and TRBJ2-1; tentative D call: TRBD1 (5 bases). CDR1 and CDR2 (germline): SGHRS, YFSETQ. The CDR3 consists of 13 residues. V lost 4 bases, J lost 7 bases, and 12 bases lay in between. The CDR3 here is CASSPTQGNEQFF. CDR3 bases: TGCGCCAGCAGCCCCACCCAGGGAAATGAGCAGTTCTTC.

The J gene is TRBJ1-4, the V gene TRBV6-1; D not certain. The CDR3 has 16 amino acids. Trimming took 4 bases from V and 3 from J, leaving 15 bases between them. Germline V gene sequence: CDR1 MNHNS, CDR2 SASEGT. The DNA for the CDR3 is TGTGCCAGCAGTGGACGCAGAGAGGGAGCTAATGAAAAACTGTTTTTT. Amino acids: CASSGRREGANEKLFF.

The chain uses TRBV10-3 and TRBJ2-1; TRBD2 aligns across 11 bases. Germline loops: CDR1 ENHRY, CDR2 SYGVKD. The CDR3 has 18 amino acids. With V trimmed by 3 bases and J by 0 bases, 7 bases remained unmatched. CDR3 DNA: TGTGCCATCAGTGAATTGACTAGCGGGACACGCTCCTACAATGAGCAGTTCTTC. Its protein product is CAISELTSGTRSYNEQFF.

The CDR3 DNA reads TGTGCCAGCAGTGACCTAGTTTACAATGAGCAGTTCTTC. The encoded protein is CASSDLVYNEQFF. The J gene is TRBJ2-1, the V gene TRBV6-4, with D unresolved. V was pared by 2 bases and J by 4 bases, with 6 bases between. Per the germline V gene, CDR1 is MRHNA and CDR2 is SNTAGT. The CDR3 spans 13 residues.

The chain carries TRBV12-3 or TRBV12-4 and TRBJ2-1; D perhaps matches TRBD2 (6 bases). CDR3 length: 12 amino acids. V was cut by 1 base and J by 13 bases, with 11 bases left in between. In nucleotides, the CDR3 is TGTGCCAGCAGTTTAGGCCTAGCGTTTCAGTTCTTC. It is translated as CASSLGLAFQFF.

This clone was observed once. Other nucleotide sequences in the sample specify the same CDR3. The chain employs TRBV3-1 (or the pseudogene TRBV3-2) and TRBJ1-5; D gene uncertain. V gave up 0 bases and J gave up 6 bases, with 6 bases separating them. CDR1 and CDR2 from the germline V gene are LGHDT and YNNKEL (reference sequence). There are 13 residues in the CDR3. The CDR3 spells CASSQDQLQPQHF. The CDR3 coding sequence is TGTGCCAGCAGCCAAGATCAACTTCAGCCCCAGCATTTT.